This TCR beta chain was identified in a study of blood T cell repertoires in COVID-19. In the study overall: The analysed material was cDNA or gDNA that came from T cells, B-cell-depleted T cells, or PBMCs.

Measured with immunoSEQ multiplex PCR; TCRdb has only the in-frame clones, and not every one. The sample carries under 150,000 clones, approximately 85% recorded once. V trimming: 4 bases; J trimming: 4 bases; junction bases outside the gene matches: 7. This CDR3 has 15 amino acids. Germline CDR1 SGDLS, CDR2 YYNGEE. The sequencing input was peripheral blood. The chain has TRBV9 and TRBJ1-1; 10 bases line up with TRBD1. The receptor's source is a human donor in a cohort sampled during active COVID-19. CDR3 sequence reads: CASSPRQGATTEAFF. DNA of the CDR3: TGTGCCAGCAGCCCCCGACAGGGGGCTACCACTGAAGCTTTCTTT.